Reported below is one T cell receptor (beta chain). Its antigen is as yet unknown. Likely a read error: the CDR3 ends without its conserved phenylalanine or tryptophan. The length of the CDR3 is 13 residues. Trimming cost V 5 bases and J 7 bases, with 15 bases left between them. This entry belongs to a study of metastatic and nonmetastatic thyroid tumors. Across the whole study: Across peripheral blood and tumor or nodule tissue samples taken from malignant and benign thyroid patients, the repertoires were compared with one another.

Study-level results: Reportedly, malignant thyroid tumors had significantly higher TCR beta diversity than benign nodules, in blood and tumor.

Study processing details: CDR3 differences across clinicopathological groups were used to build a distant-metastasis classifier for papillary thyroid cancer. From the PCR reads, TCRdb re-called clones with MiXCR. The V and J calls and clone size are TCRdb's, not the authors'. The data contain about 21,000 clones, over 25% of them seen just once; the ten biggest clones take up around 5.8%. Prior to thyroid surgery, none of the patients had received any treatment. This receptor was obtained from a female donor with papillary thyroid cancer or a benign thyroid nodule (not recorded which). Some clones in this sample may be carry-over from other donors' samples. Sequenced: blood. The chain employs TRBV12-3 or TRBV12-4 and TRBJ2-7; D is possibly TRBD1 (5 bases). The CDR3 DNA sequence: TGTGCCAGCAGTCGGTTGACAGCAGGAGAGCAGTACTTA. This sequence encodes CASSRLTAGEQYL.